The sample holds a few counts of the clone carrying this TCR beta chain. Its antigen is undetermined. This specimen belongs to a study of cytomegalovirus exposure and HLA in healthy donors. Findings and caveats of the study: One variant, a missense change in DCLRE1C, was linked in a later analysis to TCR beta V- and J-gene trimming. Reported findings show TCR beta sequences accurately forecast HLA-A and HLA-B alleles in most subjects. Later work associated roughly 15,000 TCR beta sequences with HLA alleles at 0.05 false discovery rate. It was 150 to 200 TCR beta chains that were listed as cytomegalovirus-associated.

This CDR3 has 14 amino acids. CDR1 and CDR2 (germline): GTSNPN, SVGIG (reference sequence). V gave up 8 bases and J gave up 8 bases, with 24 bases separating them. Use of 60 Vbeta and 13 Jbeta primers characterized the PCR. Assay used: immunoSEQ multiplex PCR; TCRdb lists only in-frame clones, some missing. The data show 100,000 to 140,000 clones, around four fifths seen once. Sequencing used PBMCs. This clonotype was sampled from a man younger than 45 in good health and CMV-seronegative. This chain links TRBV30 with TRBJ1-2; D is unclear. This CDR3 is CASQAETSGRGYTF. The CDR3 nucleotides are TGTGCCAGCCAAGCTGAGACAAGCGGGCGAGGCTACACCTTC.